Below are 13 T cell receptor beta chains sequenced from a single sample in a study of cytomegalovirus exposure and HLA in healthy donors (dated by TCRdb to between 2016 and 2019). The library was made by the immunoSEQ multiplex PCR assay. For the multiplex PCR, a mixture combining 60 forward primers for TCR Vbeta segments and 13 reverse primers for TCR Jbeta segments was used. The source is immuneACCESS, and TCRdb retained only in-frame sequences with V and J called. Part of the clones is not carried over; for the studies checked, unresolved V genes explain less than half of this, and the remainder is unexplained. In this sample's table one finds about 200,000 clones. Around 0.74% of the sample belongs to the ten largest clones. The sample comprised PBMCs. These receptors came from a boy aged 5-17 years in good health and CMV-seronegative.

The chain uses TRBV2 and TRBJ1-3; no definite D call. The V end was cut by 7 bases, the J end by 5 bases, with 9 bases between. Germline assignment: CDR1 SNHLY and CDR2 FYNNEI. CDR3 length: 12 residues. CDR3 bases: TGTGCCAGCAACAGTTTCAGAAACACCATATATTTT. Amino acid sequence: CASNSFRNTIYF.

The chain employs TRBV5-4 and TRBJ2-7, with D possibly matching TRBD2 (6 bases). CDR3 size: 15 residues. Trimming took 2 bases from V and 2 from J, leaving 14 bases between them. Looked up from germline, CDR1 is SGHNT and CDR2 is YYREEE (reference sequence). The CDR3 DNA sequence: TGTGCCAGCAGCTTATCCGGGAGCTTCACCTACGAGCAGTACTTC. Protein sequence: CASSLSGSFTYEQYF.

CDR3 sequence reads: CASSGYDRGLDSPLHF. CDR3 nucleotides: TGTGCCAGCAGCGGTTACGACAGGGGATTGGACTCACCCCTCCACTTT. The rearrangement uses TRBV9 and TRBJ1-6; TRBD1 agrees at 8 bases. CDR3 length: 16 amino acids. The J segment lost 10 bases and the V segment lost 3 bases, leaving 12 bases of the junction unmatched. Germline V gives CDR1 SGDLS, CDR2 YYNGEE.

The CDR3 sequence: CASSIDGRGIDGYTF. The CDR3 coding sequence is TGTGCCAGTAGTATAGATGGCAGGGGGATCGATGGCTACACCTTC. The J gene is TRBJ1-2, the V gene TRBV19; 7 nucleotides line up with TRBD1. The CDR3 has 15 amino acids. V shed 0 bases, J shed 6 bases, and the junction held 7 bases outside the gene matches. Looked up from germline, CDR1 is LNHDA and CDR2 is SQIVND (reference sequence).

The V and J genes are TRBV25-1 and TRBJ1-1, with 10 bases identical to TRBD1. The CDR3 has 17 amino acids. The ends lost 1 base at V and 5 bases at J; junction bases unmatched: 10. CDR1 is MGHDK, CDR2 SYGVNS, per germline. The CDR3 DNA reads as TGTGCCAGCAGTGAATCCCCGGGGACAGGGGATTGGACTGAAGCTTTCTTT. It yields the protein CASSESPGTGDWTEAFF.

The chain recombines TRBV29-1 with TRBJ2-7; D remains unclear. Germline V gene lookup returns CDR1 SQVTM and CDR2 ANQGSEA. The CDR3 runs 13 residues. V was trimmed by 4 bases and J by 0 bases, leaving 10 bases between them. The CDR3 sequence: CSVAGQASYEQYF. CDR3 DNA: TGCAGCGTTGCCGGCCAGGCCTCCTACGAGCAGTACTTC.

The chain couples TRBV2 to TRBJ1-1, with D unclear. The CDR3 extends over 16 amino acids. The germline gives CDR1 SNHLY, CDR2 FYNNEI. With 8 bases removed from V and 0 bases from J, the gap between germline ends came to 19 bases. The CDR3 sequence is CASGEGFRNLNTEAFF. CDR3 nucleotides: TGTGCCAGCGGGGAGGGTTTTCGGAACCTGAACACTGAAGCTTTCTTT.

The CDR3: CASRAGGGKLFF. CDR3 DNA sequence: TGTGCCAGCAGGGCAGGGGGTGGAAAACTGTTTTTT. The chain is built from TRBV6-1 and TRBJ1-4; TRBD1 matches at 7 bases. With 6 bases clipped from V and 10 bases from J, the junction kept 5 bases outside the gene matches. The CDR3 has 12 amino acids. Germline V gene data show CDR1 as MNHNS and CDR2 as SASEGT.

The chain employs TRBV6-5 and TRBJ2-3; D is unclear. The V gene's germline CDR1 is MNHEY and CDR2 SVGAGI. Trimming left V 0 bases short and J 5 bases short, with 6 bases between. CDR3 length: 13 amino acids. The chain's CDR3 is CASSYSPGDTQYF. CDR3 nucleotide sequence: TGTGCCAGCAGTTACTCCCCGGGAGATACGCAGTATTTT.

The rearrangement links TRBV7-8 to TRBJ1-6, with D hard to call. Germline V gives CDR1 SGHVS, CDR2 FQNEAQ. The length of the CDR3 is 17 residues. With 6 bases removed from V and 5 bases from J, the gap between germline ends came to 20 bases. As DNA, the CDR3 is TGTGCCAGCAGTCCCAATCGCGGTGGAGAAAATAATTCACCCCTCCACTTT. The encoded protein is CASSPNRGGENNSPLHF.

The V call is TRBV19, the J call TRBJ1-1, with D possibly TRBD1 on 6 matching bases. Germline V gives CDR1 LNHDA, CDR2 SQIVND (reference sequence). The CDR3 spans 18 residues. The ends were cut back, 7 bases at V and 3 bases at J, with 27 bases in the middle. DNA of the CDR3: TGTGCCAGTACCATGGGTGGGGGCAGCGGGGAGAGAGACACTGAAGCTTTCTTT. Its translation: CASTMGGGSGERDTEAFF.

V gene TRBV28 combines with J gene TRBJ2-7; D might be TRBD2 (6 bases). Trimming shortened V by 2 bases and J by 9 bases, and 20 bases separated the two germline ends. Germline values: CDR1 MDHEN, CDR2 SYDVKM. The CDR3 has 15 amino acids. The CDR3 DNA sequence: TGTGCCAGCAGTTTAGGGGGGACCGCCAATCGCGGGCAGTACTTC. It codes for CASSLGGTANRGQYF.

The gene calls are TRBV19 and TRBJ2-2; 10 bases are shared with TRBD2. The ends lost 5 bases at V and 4 bases at J; junction bases unmatched: 4. CDR1 and CDR2 (germline): LNHDA, SQIVND (reference sequence). The CDR3 runs to 15 residues. The CDR3 is CASSRSGGVTGELFF. The DNA for the CDR3 is TGTGCCAGTAGTCGGAGCGGGGGGGTCACCGGGGAGCTGTTTTTT.